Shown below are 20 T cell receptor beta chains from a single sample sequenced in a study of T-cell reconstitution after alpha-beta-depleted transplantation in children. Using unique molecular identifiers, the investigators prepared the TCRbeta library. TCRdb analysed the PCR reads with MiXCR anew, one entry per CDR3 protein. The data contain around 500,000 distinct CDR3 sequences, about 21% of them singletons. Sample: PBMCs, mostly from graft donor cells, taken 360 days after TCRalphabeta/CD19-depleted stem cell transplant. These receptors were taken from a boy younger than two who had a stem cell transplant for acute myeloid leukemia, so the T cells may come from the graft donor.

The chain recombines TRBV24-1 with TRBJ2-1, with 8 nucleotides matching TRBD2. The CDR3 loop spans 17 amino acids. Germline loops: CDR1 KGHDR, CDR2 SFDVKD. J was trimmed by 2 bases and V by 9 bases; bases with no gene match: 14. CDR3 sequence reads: CATGGASGSGPYNEQFF. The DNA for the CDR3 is TGTGCCACCGGGGGCGCAAGCGGGAGCGGGCCCTACAATGAGCAGTTCTTC.

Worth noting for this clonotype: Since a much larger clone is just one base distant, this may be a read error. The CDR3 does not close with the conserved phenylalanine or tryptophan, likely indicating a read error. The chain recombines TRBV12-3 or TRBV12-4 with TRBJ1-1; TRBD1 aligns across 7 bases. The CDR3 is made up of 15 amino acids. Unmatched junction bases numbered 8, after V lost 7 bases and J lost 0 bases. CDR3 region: CASTNRDSLNTEAFS. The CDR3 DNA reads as TGTGCCAGCACCAACAGGGACAGCCTGAACACTGAAGCTTTCTCT.

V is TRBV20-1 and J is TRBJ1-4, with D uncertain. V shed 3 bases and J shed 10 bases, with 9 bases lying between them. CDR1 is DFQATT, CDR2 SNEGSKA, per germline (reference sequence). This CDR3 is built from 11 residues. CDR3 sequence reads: CSARNLGKLFF. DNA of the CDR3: TGCAGTGCTAGGAACTTGGGAAAACTGTTTTTT.

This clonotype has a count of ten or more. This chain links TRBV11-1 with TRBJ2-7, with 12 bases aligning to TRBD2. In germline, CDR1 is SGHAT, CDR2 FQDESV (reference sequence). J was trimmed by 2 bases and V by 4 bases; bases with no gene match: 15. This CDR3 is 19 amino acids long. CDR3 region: CASSSDRGPLAGGPYEQYV. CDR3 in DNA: TGTGCCAGCAGCTCCGACAGGGGGCCACTAGCGGGGGGTCCCTACGAGCAGTACGTC.

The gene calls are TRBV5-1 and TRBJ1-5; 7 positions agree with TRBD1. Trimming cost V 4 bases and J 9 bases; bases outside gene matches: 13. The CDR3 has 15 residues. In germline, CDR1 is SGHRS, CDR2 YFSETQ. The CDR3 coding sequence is TGCGCCAGCAGCGTGGGTCCCGGGACAGAGAGGCCCCAGCATTTT. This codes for CASSVGPGTERPQHF.

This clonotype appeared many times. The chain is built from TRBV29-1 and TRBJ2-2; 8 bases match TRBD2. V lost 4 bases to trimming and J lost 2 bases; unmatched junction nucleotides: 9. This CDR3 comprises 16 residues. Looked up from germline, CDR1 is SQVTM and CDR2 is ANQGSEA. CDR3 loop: CSVANERGGNTGELFF. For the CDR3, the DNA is TGCAGCGTTGCTAACGAACGGGGGGGAAACACCGGGGAGCTGTTTTTT.

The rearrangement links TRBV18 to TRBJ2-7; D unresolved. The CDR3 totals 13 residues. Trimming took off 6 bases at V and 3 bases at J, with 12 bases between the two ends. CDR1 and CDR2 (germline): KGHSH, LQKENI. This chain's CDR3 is CASSPSRNYEQYF. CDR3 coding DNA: TGTGCCAGCTCTCCCTCCCGTAACTACGAGCAGTACTTC.

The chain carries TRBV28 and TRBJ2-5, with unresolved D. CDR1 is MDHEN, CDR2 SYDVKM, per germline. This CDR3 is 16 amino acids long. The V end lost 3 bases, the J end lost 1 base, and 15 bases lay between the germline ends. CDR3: CASSLVYGATQETQYF. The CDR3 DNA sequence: TGTGCCAGCAGTTTGGTTTATGGAGCGACCCAAGAGACCCAGTACTTC.

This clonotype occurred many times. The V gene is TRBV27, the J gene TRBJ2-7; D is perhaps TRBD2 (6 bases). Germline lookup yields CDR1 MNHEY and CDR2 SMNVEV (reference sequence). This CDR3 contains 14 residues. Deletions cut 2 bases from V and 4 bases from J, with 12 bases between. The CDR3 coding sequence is TGTGCCAGCAGTTTAAGGTATGGGGGGTACGAGCAGTACGTC. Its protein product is CASSLRYGGYEQYV.

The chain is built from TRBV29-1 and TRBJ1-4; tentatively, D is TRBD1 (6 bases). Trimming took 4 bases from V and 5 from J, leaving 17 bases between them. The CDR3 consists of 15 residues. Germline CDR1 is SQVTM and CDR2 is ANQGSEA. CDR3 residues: CSVAKGTFANEKLFF. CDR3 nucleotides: TGCAGCGTTGCCAAGGGGACATTTGCGAATGAAAAACTGTTTTTT.

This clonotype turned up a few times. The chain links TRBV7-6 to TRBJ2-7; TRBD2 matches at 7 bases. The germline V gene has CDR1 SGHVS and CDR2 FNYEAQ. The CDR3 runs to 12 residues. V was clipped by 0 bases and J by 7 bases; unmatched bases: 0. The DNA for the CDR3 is TGTGCCAGCAGCTTAGCGCGGGAGGAGCAGTACTTC. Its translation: CASSLAREEQYF.

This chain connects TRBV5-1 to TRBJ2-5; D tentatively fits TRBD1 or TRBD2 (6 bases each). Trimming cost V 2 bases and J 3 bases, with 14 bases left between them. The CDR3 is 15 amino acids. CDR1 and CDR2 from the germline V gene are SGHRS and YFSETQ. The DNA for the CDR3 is TGCGCCAGCAGCTTTCTCAGGGGAGGAGAAGAGACCCAGTACTTC. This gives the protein CASSFLRGGEETQYF.

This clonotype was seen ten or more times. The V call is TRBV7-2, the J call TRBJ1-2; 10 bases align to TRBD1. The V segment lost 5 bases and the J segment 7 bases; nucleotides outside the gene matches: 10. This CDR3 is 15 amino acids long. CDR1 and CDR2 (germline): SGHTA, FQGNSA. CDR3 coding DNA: TGTGCCAGCAGCGGCCGACAGGGGGCGTATTCTGGCTACACCTTC. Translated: CASSGRQGAYSGYTF.

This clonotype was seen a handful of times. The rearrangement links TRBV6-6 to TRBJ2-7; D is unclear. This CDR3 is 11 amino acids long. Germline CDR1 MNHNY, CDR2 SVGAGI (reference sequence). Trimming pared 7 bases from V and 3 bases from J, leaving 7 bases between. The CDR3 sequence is CASTNFYEQYV. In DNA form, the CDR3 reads TGTGCCAGCACCAACTTCTACGAGCAGTACGTC.

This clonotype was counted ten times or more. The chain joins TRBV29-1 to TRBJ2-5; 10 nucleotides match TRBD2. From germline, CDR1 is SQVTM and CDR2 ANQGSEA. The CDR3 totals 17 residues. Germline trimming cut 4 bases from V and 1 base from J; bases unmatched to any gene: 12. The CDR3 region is CSVVAGPGLAIQETQYF. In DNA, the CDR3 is TGCAGCGTTGTTGCGGGACCGGGACTAGCGATCCAAGAGACCCAGTACTTC. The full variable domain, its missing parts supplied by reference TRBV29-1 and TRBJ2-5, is SAVISQKPSRDICQRGTSLTIQCQVDSQVTMMFWYRQQPGQSLTLIATANQGSEATYESGFVIDKFPISRPNLTFSTLTVSNMSPEDSSIYLCSVVAGPGLAIQETQYFGPGTRLLVL.

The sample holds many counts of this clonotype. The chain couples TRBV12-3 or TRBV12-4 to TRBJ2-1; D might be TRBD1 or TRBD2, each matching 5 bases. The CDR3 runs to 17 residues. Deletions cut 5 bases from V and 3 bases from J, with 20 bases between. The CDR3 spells CASSPLPGTTNYNEQFF. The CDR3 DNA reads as TGTGCCAGCAGTCCACTACCCGGGACGACGAACTACAATGAGCAGTTCTTC.

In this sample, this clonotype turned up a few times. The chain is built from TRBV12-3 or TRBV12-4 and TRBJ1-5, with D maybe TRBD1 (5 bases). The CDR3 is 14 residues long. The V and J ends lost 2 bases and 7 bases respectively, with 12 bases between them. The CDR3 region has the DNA TGTGCCAGCAGTTTAAGCAGGGACCGACAGCCCCAGCATTTT. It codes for CASSLSRDRQPQHF.

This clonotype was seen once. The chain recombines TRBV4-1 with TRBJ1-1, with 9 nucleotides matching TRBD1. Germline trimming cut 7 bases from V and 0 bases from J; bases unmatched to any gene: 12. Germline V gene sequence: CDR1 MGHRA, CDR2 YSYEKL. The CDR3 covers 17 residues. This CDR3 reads CASKLGRTGVVNTEAFF. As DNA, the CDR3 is TGCGCCAGCAAATTAGGGAGGACAGGGGTGGTGAACACTGAAGCTTTCTTT.

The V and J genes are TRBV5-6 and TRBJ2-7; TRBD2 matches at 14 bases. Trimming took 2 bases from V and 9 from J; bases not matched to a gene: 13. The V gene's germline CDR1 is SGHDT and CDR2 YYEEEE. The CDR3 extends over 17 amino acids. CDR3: CASSFMGLAGASLVQYF. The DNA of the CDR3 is TGTGCCAGCAGCTTCATGGGACTAGCGGGGGCCAGCTTAGTGCAGTACTTC.

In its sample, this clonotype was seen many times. Written as DNA, the CDR3 is TGTGCCAGCAGCTGGCTAGCGGGGGACTACGAGCAGTACGTC. Its protein is CASSWLAGDYEQYV. The V gene is TRBV5-5, the J gene TRBJ2-7, with 10 bases aligning to TRBD2. The germline V gene encodes CDR1 SGHKS and CDR2 YYEKEE (reference sequence). V lost 3 bases, J lost 3 bases, and 3 bases stayed unmatched. The CDR3 has 14 amino acids.